This TCR beta chain was retrieved from a study of OX40 agonist ivuxolimab in advanced cancers. Germline V gene sequence: CDR1 SGHDT, CDR2 YYEEEE. The CDR3 totals 15 residues. After removal of 0 bases from V and 8 bases from J, the junction contained 8 bases not matched to a gene. Generated by immunoSEQ multiplex PCR, the TCRdb table keeps only in-frame clones and is missing some. The sample has 35,000 to 45,000 clones, roughly 86% seen once. The chain employs TRBV5-6 and TRBJ1-2; 9 bases are shared with TRBD1. The sequences come from CD4+ or CD8+ T cells sorted from blood, collected in a trial of the OX40 agonist ivuxolimab. This TCR was recovered from an adult with an advanced solid tumor such as melanoma, head and neck, liver or kidney cancer. Here the CDR3 DNA reads TGTGCCAGCAGCTTGGCAACAGGGGGCGCGTCCGGCTACACCTTC. Residues: CASSLATGGASGYTF.